The entry below gives a single TCR beta chain sequence along with its context. These data originate in a study of shared clonotypes between healthy human individuals. It was CD45RO-negative cells, positively selected for CCR7, that made up naive CD8 cells, with terminally differentiated effector memory CD45RA+ cells excluded. V lost 0 bases, J lost 8 bases, and 8 bases lay in between. The CDR3 is 13 amino acids. CDR1 and CDR2 (germline): LNHNV, YYDKDF (reference sequence). The table came from immunoSEQ multiplex PCR; TCRdb's copy has only in-frame clones and leaves some out. The repertoire holds under 700,000 clones, with approximately 95% as singletons.

Sequencing used naive CD8+ T cells sorted from blood. The chain links TRBV15 to TRBJ2-1; D gene ambiguous. The sequence was collected from a woman in her twenties or thirties in good health. CDR3 DNA: TGTGCCACCAGCAGAGATCGTCCCCATGAGCAGTTCTTC. Its protein product is CATSRDRPHEQFF.